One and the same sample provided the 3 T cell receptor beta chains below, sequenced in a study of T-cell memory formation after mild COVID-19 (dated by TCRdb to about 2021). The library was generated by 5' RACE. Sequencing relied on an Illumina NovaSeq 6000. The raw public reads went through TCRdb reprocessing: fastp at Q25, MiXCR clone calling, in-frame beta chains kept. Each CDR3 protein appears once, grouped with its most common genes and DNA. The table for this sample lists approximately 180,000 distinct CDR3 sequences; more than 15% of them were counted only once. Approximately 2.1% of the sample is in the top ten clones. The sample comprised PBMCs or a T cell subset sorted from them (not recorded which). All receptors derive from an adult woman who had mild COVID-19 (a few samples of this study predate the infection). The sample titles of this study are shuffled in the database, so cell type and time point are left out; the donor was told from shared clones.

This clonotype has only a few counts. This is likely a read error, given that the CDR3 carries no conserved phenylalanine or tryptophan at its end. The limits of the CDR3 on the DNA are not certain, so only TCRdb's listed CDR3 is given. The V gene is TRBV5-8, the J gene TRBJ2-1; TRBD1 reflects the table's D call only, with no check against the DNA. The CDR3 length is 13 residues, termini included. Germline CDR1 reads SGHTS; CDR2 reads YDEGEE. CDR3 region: CASSPSREVSPQV.

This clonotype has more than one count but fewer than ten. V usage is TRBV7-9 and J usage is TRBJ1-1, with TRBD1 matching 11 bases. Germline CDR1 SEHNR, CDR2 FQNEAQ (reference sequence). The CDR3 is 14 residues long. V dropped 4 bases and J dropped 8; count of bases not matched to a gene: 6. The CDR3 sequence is CASSYTGQGAEAFF. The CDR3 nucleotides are TGTGCCAGCAGCTACACCGGACAGGGGGCAGAAGCTTTCTTT.

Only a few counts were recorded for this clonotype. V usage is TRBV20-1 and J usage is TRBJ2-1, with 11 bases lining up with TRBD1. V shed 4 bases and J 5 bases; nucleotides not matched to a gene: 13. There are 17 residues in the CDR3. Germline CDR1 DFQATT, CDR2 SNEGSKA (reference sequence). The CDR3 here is CSAMGQGVGRGDNEQFF. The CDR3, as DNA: TGCAGTGCTATGGGACAGGGGGTTGGTCGGGGTGACAATGAGCAGTTCTTC.